One T cell receptor beta chain is described in this entry. Its antigen is as yet unknown. The limits of the CDR3 on the DNA are not certain, so only TCRdb's listed CDR3 is given. The data stem from a study of cytotoxic CD8 clonotypes in ibrutinib-treated CLL. Notes on the study in general: Researchers report that baseline clonality outpaced age-matched healthy donors and tracked circulating CD8+ T-cell counts.

Roughly 1.8 micrograms of genomic DNA from cryopreserved PBMCs went into TCR beta libraries. Depths of 1 in 200,000 to 1 in 1 million T cells were the sequencing target. Some clones are missing from TCRdb's copy, which holds only in-frame ones; the method was immunoSEQ multiplex PCR. The data show some 140,000 clones, 80% to 90% seen once. The CDR3 length equals 21 residues, ends included. The source is a human donor with chronic lymphocytic leukemia. V usage is TRBV21-1 and J usage is TRBJ2-1; TRBD1 is the table's D call and was not checked against the DNA. TRBV21-1 corresponds to a pseudogene. Material: PBMCs, obtained after 24 months of ibrutinib treatment. CDR3 region: CASSKSTGGSVGQGSYNEQFF.